The rows below give T cell receptor beta chains drawn from one sample of a study of blood T cell repertoires in COVID-19. Here immunoSEQ multiplex PCR was the method, and the copy in TCRdb shows in-frame clones only, minus some. The sample lists 100,000 to 150,000 clones, over 75% occurring once. Sequencing used peripheral blood. These receptors all come from a man aged 80 or over with active or convalescent COVID-19. Each CDR3 is given with its conserved first and last residue. The D gene is left open where the match is weak. Clone size is shown for a subset of rows, as once, few, many or a class of expanded clone.

-,TRBV27,TRBJ2-7,TRBD2,CASSGRGLTYEQYF,TGTGCCAGCAGTGGGAGGGGATTGACCTACGAGCAGTACTTC
-,TRBV15,TRBJ2-5,TRBD2,CATSRGTSEETQYF,TGTGCCACCAGCAGGGGGACTAGTGAGGAGACCCAGTACTTC
once,TRBV6-5,TRBJ2-2,-,CASRGGGGTGELFF,TGTGCCAGCCGCGGAGGGGGCGGCACCGGGGAGCTGTTTTTT
-,TRBV30,TRBJ1-2,-,CAWSPGRNYGYTF,TGTGCCTGGTCCCCAGGGAGGAACTATGGCTACACCTTC
-,TRBV30,TRBJ1-5,-,CACAGNSNQPQHF,TGCGCGTGCGCGGGGAATAGCAATCAGCCCCAGCATTTT
-,TRBV19,TRBJ2-6,-,CASSYPGFRGRSGANVLTF,TGTGCCAGTAGTTACCCAGGGTTCAGGGGTCGGTCTGGGGCCAACGTCCTGACTTTC
-,TRBV6-5,TRBJ1-1,-,CASSSPGQNTEAFF,TGTGCCAGCAGTAGCCCGGGACAGAACACTGAAGCTTTCTTT
few,TRBV19,TRBJ1-5,-,CASSAQAGGNQPQHF,TGTGCCAGTAGTGCCCAGGCGGGGGGCAATCAGCCCCAGCATTTT
-,TRBV7-9,TRBJ2-7,-,CASSSGSQPEQYF,TGTGCCAGCAGCTCGGGATCCCAGCCCGAGCAGTACTTC
-,TRBV7-6,TRBJ2-1,TRBD2,CASSYGTSPSEQFF,TGTGCCAGCAGCTATGGGACTAGCCCCAGTGAGCAGTTCTTC
-,TRBV23-1,TRBJ2-7,TRBD1,CASSPNRGPEQYF,TGCGCCAGCAGTCCAAACAGGGGGCCCGAGCAGTACTTC
few,TRBV7-3,TRBJ2-1,TRBD2,CASSPSSGRSYNEQFF,TGTGCCAGCAGCCCGTCTAGCGGCCGATCCTACAATGAGCAGTTCTTC
-,TRBV5-1,TRBJ2-5,-,CASSLEAGPQETQYF,TGCGCCAGCAGCTTGGAGGCAGGCCCCCAAGAGACCCAGTACTTC
-,TRBV5-1,TRBJ2-7,-,CASSLANRGYEQYF,TGCGCCAGCAGCTTGGCCAATAGGGGCTACGAGCAGTACTTC
-,TRBV10-3,TRBJ2-3,TRBD2,CAISPPLLAGGVSTQYF,TGTGCCATCAGTCCCCCATTACTAGCGGGAGGGGTTTCTACGCAGTATTTT
-,TRBV3-1/TRBV3-2,TRBJ2-1,TRBD2,CASTPKGTSLNEQFF,TGTGCCAGCACCCCAAAAGGGACTAGCCTCAATGAGCAGTTCTTC
-,TRBV19,TRBJ1-2,TRBD1,CASSPGTGIQGYTF,TGTGCCAGTAGTCCGGGGACAGGGATTCAAGGCTACACCTTC
-,TRBV30,TRBJ1-6,-,CAWRDRGYNSPLHF,TGTGCCTGGAGAGACCGAGGGTATAATTCACCCCTCCACTTT